Reported below is one TCR beta chain. Its antigen is still unknown. The data were obtained in a study of graft-versus-host responses after intestinal transplantation. On the study more broadly: The recipients all started with anti-thymocyte globulin induction and then took tacrolimus and steroids for around three years. Study-level points and caveats: Clonal ratios of graft-versus-host to host-versus-graft in allografts were high for patients exhibiting graft-donor T cell macrochimerism. Researchers found peak circulating GvH clone levels linked to early post-transplant HvG declines. Present in recipient marrow, GvH clones included some that appeared first in ileum or blood.

Produced via immunoSEQ multiplex PCR; TCRdb's table is partial and in-frame only. Among under 130,000 clones listed, over 85% were seen once. Sequenced here: unstimulated CD8+ T cells sorted from spleen or lymph node cells, sampled before intestinal transplant. The clonotype comes from a human donor who received an intestinal transplant.

Here the CDR3 DNA reads TGCGCCAGCTCTCAAGGCGGCACCTACGAGCAGTACTTC. It specifies CASSQGGTYEQYF. The chain carries TRBV5-1 and TRBJ2-5, with unresolved D. The J call is in doubt because the DNA end fits TRBJ2-7 better. Germline loops: CDR1 SGHRS, CDR2 YFSETQ. This CDR3 has 13 residues.